Listed here is a single TCR beta chain. This specimen belongs to a study of blood T cell repertoires in COVID-19. Participants were aged about 18 to 100 years, lived in some 23 US areas, and enrolled virtually. In the authors' methods: Estimated nucleated cell counts came from reference gene primer amplification. This table comes from immunoSEQ multiplex PCR, and its TCRdb copy is limited to in-frame clones, with some not included. For V, J and clone size, that table is used; D and trimming come from the DNA. The table lists roughly 160,000 clones, about four fifths of them singletons, with approximately 11% in the top ten. Germline V gives CDR1 MDHEN, CDR2 SYDVKM. V lost 6 bases and J lost 1, with 9 bases in between. This CDR3 is built from 13 residues.

The TCR comes from a man aged 45 to 65 who had recovered from COVID-19. J is TRBJ1-2 and V is TRBV28; D not certain. Sequenced material: PBMCs or T cells enriched from blood (not recorded which). The CDR3 nucleotides are TGTGCCAGCAGGATCCCAGTTAACTATGGCTACACCTTC. It encodes CASRIPVNYGYTF.